Below, one T cell receptor (beta chain) is given with its context. This record belongs to a study of CD8 T cells in Susac syndrome. Study-level background: Among sequenced Susac syndrome patients, about 6 had active disease and eight were in remission.

An input of about 0.5 to 1 ug of RNA was subjected to reverse transcription using random hexamers. The amplification used immunoSEQ multiplex PCR on TCR beta CDR3; it spanned 54 Vbeta and 13 Jbeta. TCRdb reanalysed the immunoSEQ multiplex PCR reads using MiXCR and keeps one entry per CDR3 protein. The sample records about 190,000 distinct CDR3 sequences, approximately 96% being singletons. Source material: CD4+ T cells from PBMCs. The sequence was collected from a human donor with Susac syndrome.

CDR3 sequence (DNA): TGTGCCAGCTCACCCTGGGTAGCGGGGGATACGCAGTATTTT. It encodes CASSPWVAGDTQYF. The V gene is TRBV18, the J gene TRBJ2-3; TRBD2 aligns across 8 bases. The CDR3 consists of 14 residues. The J segment lost 6 bases and the V segment lost 3 bases, leaving 5 bases of the junction unmatched. CDR1 is KGHSH and CDR2 is LQKENI in the germline V gene.